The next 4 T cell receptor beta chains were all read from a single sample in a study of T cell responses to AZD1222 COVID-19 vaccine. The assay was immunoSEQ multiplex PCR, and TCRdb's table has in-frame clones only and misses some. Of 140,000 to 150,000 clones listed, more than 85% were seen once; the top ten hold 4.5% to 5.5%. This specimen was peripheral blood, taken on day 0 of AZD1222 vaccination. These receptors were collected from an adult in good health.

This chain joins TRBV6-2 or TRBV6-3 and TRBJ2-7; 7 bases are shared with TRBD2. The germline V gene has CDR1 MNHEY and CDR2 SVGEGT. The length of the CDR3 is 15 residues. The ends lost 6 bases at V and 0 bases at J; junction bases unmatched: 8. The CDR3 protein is CASSHGGRSSYEQYF. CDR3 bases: TGTGCCAGCAGCCACGGGGGGAGAAGCTCCTACGAGCAGTACTTC.

In nucleotides, the CDR3 is TGCGCCAGCAGCCAAGATTTCTCTAGCGGGATGGACAATGAGCAGTTCTTC. Protein: CASSQDFSSGMDNEQFF. This chain joins TRBV4-1 and TRBJ2-1; TRBD2 matches at 9 bases. The length of the CDR3 is 17 residues. CDR1 is MGHRA and CDR2 is YSYEKL in the germline V gene. The V segment lost 0 bases and the J segment 5 bases; nucleotides outside the gene matches: 8.

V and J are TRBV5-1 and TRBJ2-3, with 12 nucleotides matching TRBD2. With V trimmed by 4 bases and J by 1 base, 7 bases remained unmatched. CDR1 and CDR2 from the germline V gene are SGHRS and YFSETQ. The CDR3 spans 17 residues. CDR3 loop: CASSVSLAGGRTDTQYF. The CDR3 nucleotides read TGCGCCAGCAGCGTATCACTAGCGGGAGGTCGCACAGATACGCAGTATTTT.

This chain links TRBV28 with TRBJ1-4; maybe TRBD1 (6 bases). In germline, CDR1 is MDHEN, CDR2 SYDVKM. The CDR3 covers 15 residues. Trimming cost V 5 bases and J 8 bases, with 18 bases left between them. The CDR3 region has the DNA TGTGCCAGCAGTGGGGAGGGGGGATTGGCGGAAAAACTGTTTTTT. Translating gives CASSGEGGLAEKLFF. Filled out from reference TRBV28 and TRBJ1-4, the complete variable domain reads DVKVTQSSRYLVKRTGEKVFLECVQDMDHENMFWYRQDPGLGLRLIYFSYDVKMKEKGDIPEGYSVSREKKERFSLILESASTNQTSMYLCASSGEGGLAEKLFFGSGTQLSVL.